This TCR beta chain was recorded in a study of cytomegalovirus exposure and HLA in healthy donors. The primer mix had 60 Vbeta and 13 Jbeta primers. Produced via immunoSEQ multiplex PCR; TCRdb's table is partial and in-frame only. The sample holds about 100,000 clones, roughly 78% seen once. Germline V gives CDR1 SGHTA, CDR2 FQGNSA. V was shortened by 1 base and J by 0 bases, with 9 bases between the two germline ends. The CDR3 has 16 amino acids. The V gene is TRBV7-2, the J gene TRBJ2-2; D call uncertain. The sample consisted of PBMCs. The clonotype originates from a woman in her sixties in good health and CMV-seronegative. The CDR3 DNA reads TGTGCCAGCAGCTTAGTTGGCACATCGAACACCGGGGAGCTGTTTTTT. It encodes CASSLVGTSNTGELFF.